In its sample, the clone carrying this T cell receptor (beta chain) was seen many times. TCRdb redid the calling of the 5' RACE reads with MiXCR, one entry per CDR3 protein. Seen here are fewer than 75,000 distinct CDR3 sequences, nearly 3.5% observed once, and the top ten hold more than 3%. The source of the sample is a study of neurological immune-mediated disorders. Trimming took off 6 bases at V and 5 bases at J, with 7 bases between the two ends. Germline V gives CDR1 SGHAT, CDR2 FQNNGV. The CDR3 consists of 11 residues. The sequence came from a man aged 35 to 55 with multiple sclerosis. The sample consisted of PBMCs. The gene calls are TRBV11-2 and TRBJ1-2; D remains ambiguous. The CDR3 here is CASSGGYGYTF. In DNA, the CDR3 is TGTGCCAGCAGTGGAGGTTATGGCTACACCTTC.